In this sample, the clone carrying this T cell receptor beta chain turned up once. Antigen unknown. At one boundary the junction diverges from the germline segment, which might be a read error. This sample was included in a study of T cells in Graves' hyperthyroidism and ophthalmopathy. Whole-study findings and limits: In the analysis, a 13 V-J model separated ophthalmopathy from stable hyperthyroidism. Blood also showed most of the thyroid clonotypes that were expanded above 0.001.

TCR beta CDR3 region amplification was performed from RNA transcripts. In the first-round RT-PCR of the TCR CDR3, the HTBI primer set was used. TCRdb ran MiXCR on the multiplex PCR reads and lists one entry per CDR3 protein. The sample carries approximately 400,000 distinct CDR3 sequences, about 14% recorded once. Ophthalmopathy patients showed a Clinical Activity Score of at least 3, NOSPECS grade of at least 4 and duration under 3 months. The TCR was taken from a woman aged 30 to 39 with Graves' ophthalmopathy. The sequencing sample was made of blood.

CDR3 region: CASSVGLASTYTQYF. For the CDR3, the DNA is TGTGCCAGCAGCGTAGGACTAGCGTCTACATATACGCAGTATTTT. This chain links TRBV13 with TRBJ2-3; TRBD2 aligns across 9 bases. The CDR3 totals 15 residues. The V gene's germline CDR1 is PRHDT and CDR2 FYEKMQ (reference sequence).